Presented here are 31 T cell receptor beta chains from one specimen sequenced in a study of shared clonotypes between healthy human individuals. Some clones are missing from TCRdb's copy, which holds only in-frame ones; the method was immunoSEQ multiplex PCR. The sample comprises 2 million to 3 million clones, around nine tenths of which are singletons, and around 0.15% rests with the top ten. Sequences were obtained from naive CD4+ T cells sorted from blood. The subset here: CD45RA+ positively selected. Source of these receptors: a young man in good health.

This rearrangement joins TRBV6-5 to TRBJ1-2, with 8 nucleotides matching TRBD1. CDR3 length equals 13 residues. Looked up from germline, CDR1 is MNHEY and CDR2 is SVGAGI. V dropped 4 bases and J dropped 6; count of bases not matched to a gene: 4. The CDR3 coding sequence is TGTGCCAGCAGTTGGACAGGGAGCGATGGCTACACCTTC. Translating it yields CASSWTGSDGYTF.

The CDR3 reads CAQNTGELFF. The CDR3 DNA follows: TGTGCACAGAACACCGGGGAGCTGTTTTTT. V usage is TRBV28 and J usage is TRBJ2-2; D ambiguous. The CDR3 covers 10 residues. Germline CDR1 reads MDHEN; CDR2 reads SYDVKM.

This chain joins TRBV19 and TRBJ1-2; D unresolved. With 2 bases removed from V and 2 bases from J, the gap between germline ends came to 15 bases. The CDR3 length is 16 residues. From germline, CDR1 is LNHDA and CDR2 SQIVND (reference sequence). As DNA, the CDR3 is TGTGCCAGTAGTATAACCCGGGCCTCCAAAAACTATGGCTACACCTTC. Translating gives CASSITRASKNYGYTF.

This clone occurred a few times. The chain uses TRBV5-1 and TRBJ1-1, with D unclear. The CDR3 loop spans 13 amino acids. V lost 0 bases, J lost 7 bases, and 10 bases lay in between. Per germline, CDR1 SGHRS and CDR2 YFSETQ. CDR3 protein: CASSLGGYDEAFF. The CDR3 region has the DNA TGCGCCAGCAGCTTGGGGGGATATGATGAAGCTTTCTTT. The complete variable domain, with remaining parts taken from reference TRBV5-1 and TRBJ1-1, reads KAGVTQTPRYLIKTRGQQVTLSCSPISGHRSVSWYQQTPGQGLQFLFEYFSETQRNKGNFPGRFSGRQFSNSRSEMNVSTLELGDSALYLCASSLGGYDEAFFGQGTRLTVV.

The J gene is TRBJ2-7, the V gene TRBV6-5; 8 bases are shared with TRBD2. CDR3 length: 15 amino acids. Germline-derived CDR1 and CDR2 are MNHEY and SVGAGI. J gave up 2 bases and V 5 bases, and 8 bases lay outside the gene matches. CDR3: CASSPLQREPYEQYF. The CDR3 coding sequence is TGTGCCAGCAGTCCACTTCAGCGGGAGCCCTACGAGCAGTACTTC.

This sequence joins TRBV4-1 and TRBJ2-7, with 10 bases aligning to TRBD1. The CDR3 contains 15 residues. Germline V gene lookup returns CDR1 MGHRA and CDR2 YSYEKL. After removal of 5 bases from V and 3 bases from J, the junction contained 7 bases not matched to a gene. CDR3 sequence (DNA): TGCGCCAGCAGCATACCGGGACAGGGGATCTACGAGCAGTACTTC. Amino acid sequence: CASSIPGQGIYEQYF.

This chain links TRBV10-3 with TRBJ2-7; D perhaps matches TRBD1 (6 bases). CDR1 is ENHRY and CDR2 is SYGVKD in the germline V gene. This CDR3 is 12 amino acids long. V lost 10 bases to trimming and J lost 1 base, with 11 bases between them. CDR3 residues: CATGQTSYEQYF. The CDR3 bases are TGTGCCACCGGACAGACGTCCTACGAGCAGTACTTC.

This clone was observed a single time. Other DNA sequences in this sample translate to the same CDR3. CDR3 sequence: CASSSSTDTQYF. The CDR3 DNA sequence: TGTGCCAGCAGCTCTAGCACAGATACGCAGTATTTT. The chain uses TRBV7-6 and TRBJ2-3; D is uncertain. Per germline, CDR1 SGHVS and CDR2 FNYEAQ. The CDR3 runs 12 residues. V was shortened by 4 bases and J by 0 bases, with 2 bases between the two germline ends.

V and J are TRBV10-3 and TRBJ2-3; D is uncertain. V lost 8 bases and J lost 6, with 6 bases in between. This CDR3 spans 10 amino acids. Looked up from germline, CDR1 is ENHRY and CDR2 is SYGVKD. The CDR3 DNA follows: TGTGCCATCGGTCAGGATACGCAGTATTTT. Translating it yields CAIGQDTQYF.

The CDR3 spells CASSIRGIEQYF. The CDR3 DNA reads TGTGCCAGCAGCATCAGAGGAATTGAGCAGTACTTC. The V call is TRBV11-2, the J call TRBJ2-5, with D unresolved. Looked up from germline, CDR1 is SGHAT and CDR2 is FQNNGV. V was pared by 5 bases and J by 11 bases, with 15 bases between. The CDR3 extends over 12 amino acids.

The chain couples TRBV4-3 to TRBJ1-2; D remains unclear. Germline-derived CDR1 and CDR2 are LGHNA and YSLEER. The CDR3 contains 13 residues. The germline V and J ends were trimmed by 0 bases and 8 bases, with 10 bases remaining between them. The CDR3: CASSQEGRRGYTF. The CDR3 coding sequence is TGCGCCAGCAGCCAAGAAGGGCGGAGAGGCTACACCTTC.

The chain combines TRBV7-9 with TRBJ1-2, with D unresolved. Germline CDR1 is SEHNR and CDR2 is FQNEAQ (reference sequence). There are 15 residues in the CDR3. The ends were cut back, 7 bases at V and 3 bases at J, with 18 bases in the middle. The CDR3 DNA sequence: TGTGCCAGCATCGAGGAACACTCGATAGACTATGGCTACACCTTC. Its translation is CASIEEHSIDYGYTF.

The gene calls are TRBV4-1 and TRBJ2-1, with 11 bases that match TRBD2. CDR3 length: 16 residues. Germline assignment: CDR1 MGHRA and CDR2 YSYEKL. J gave up 10 bases and V 0 bases, and 8 bases lay outside the gene matches. CDR3 bases: TGCGCCAGCAGCCAAGAAGGTAGCGGGGGGGCCCGGGAGCAGTTCTTC. Translating gives CASSQEGSGGAREQFF.

The V call is TRBV2, the J call TRBJ1-5; 8 nucleotides agree with TRBD1. Germline assignment: CDR1 SNHLY and CDR2 FYNNEI. After removal of 7 bases from V and 2 bases from J, the junction contained 7 bases not matched to a gene. There are 15 residues in the CDR3. CDR3 nucleotides: TGTGCCAGCACCATGGACAGGGCCCGCAATCAGCCCCAGCATTTT. Its translation: CASTMDRARNQPQHF.

The chain carries TRBV6-5 and TRBJ2-7; D assignment may be TRBD1 or TRBD2 (5 bases each). CDR3 length: 12 amino acids. V was trimmed by 6 bases and J by 7 bases, leaving 13 bases between them. The germline gives CDR1 MNHEY, CDR2 SVGAGI. The CDR3 spells CASSSSGAEQYF. For the CDR3, the DNA is TGTGCCAGCAGCTCCTCCGGGGCAGAGCAGTACTTC.

Remarks on this clone: At one boundary the junction diverges from the germline segment, which might be a read error. CDR3 sequence (DNA): TGTGCCAGCAGTGAATTCCAGCGGGAGCGCTCCTCCAATGAGCAGTTCTTC. This gives the protein CASSEFQRERSSNEQFF. J is TRBJ2-1 and V is TRBV13, with 8 bases that match TRBD2. Germline CDR1 reads PRHDT; CDR2 reads FYEKMQ (reference sequence). The length of the CDR3 is 17 residues.

V is TRBV12-5 and J is TRBJ2-7, with TRBD2 identical over 11 bases. Looked up from germline, CDR1 is LGHNT and CDR2 is FRNRAP. With 6 bases clipped from V and 1 base from J, the junction kept 5 bases outside the gene matches. The CDR3 sequence is 15 residues long. The CDR3 bases are TGTGCTAGTGGACCTGGACTAGCGGGTTCCTACGAGCAGTACTTC. It encodes CASGPGLAGSYEQYF.

V usage is TRBV5-4 and J usage is TRBJ2-7, with TRBD2 matching 8 bases. Germline-derived CDR1 and CDR2 are SGHNT and YYREEE (reference sequence). The CDR3 covers 13 residues. With V trimmed by 3 bases and J by 6 bases, 5 bases remained unmatched. The CDR3 nucleotides are TGTGCCAGCAGCTCGGGGGGGCCAACCGAGCAGTACTTC. Its protein is CASSSGGPTEQYF.

The chain couples TRBV30 to TRBJ2-2; 10 bases are a match to TRBD2. Germline assignment: CDR1 GTSNPN and CDR2 SVGIG (reference sequence). The CDR3 is made up of 16 amino acids. V shed 0 bases and J 7 bases; nucleotides not matched to a gene: 8. CDR3 sequence reads: CAWSVRLAGVGGELFF. DNA of the CDR3: TGTGCCTGGAGTGTACGTCTAGCGGGAGTTGGCGGGGAGCTGTTTTTT.

The J gene is TRBJ1-2, the V gene TRBV18; D is undetermined. Trimming stripped 9 bases from V and 0 bases from J, with 8 bases between. Germline CDR1 is KGHSH and CDR2 is LQKENI. The length of the CDR3 is 12 residues. The CDR3 DNA is TGTGCCAGTTCCCAGGCTAACTATGGCTACACCTTC. Its translation is CASSQANYGYTF. Variable domain in full (rest from reference TRBV18 and TRBJ1-2): NAGVMQNPRHLVRRRGQEARLRCSPMKGHSHVYWYRQLPEEGLKFMVYLQKENIIDESGMPKERFSAEFPKEGPSILRIQQVVRGDSAAYFCASSQANYGYTFGSGTRLTVV.

With respect to this clone: Other DNA variants within this sample encode the same CDR3. This sequence joins TRBV18 and TRBJ1-1; D call uncertain. Germline values: CDR1 KGHSH, CDR2 LQKENI. With 6 bases removed from V and 2 bases from J, the gap between germline ends came to 10 bases. The CDR3 spans 13 residues. DNA for the CDR3: TGTGCCAGCTCGACCTCTGGTAACACTGAAGCTTTCTTT. It translates to CASSTSGNTEAFF.

This rearrangement joins TRBV10-3 to TRBJ2-7; no definite D call. Germline CDR1 and CDR2: ENHRY and SYGVKD. This CDR3 comprises 13 residues. Between the trimmed V and J ends, which lost 4 bases and 3 bases, there was a span of 10 bases. The CDR3 protein is CAISVDLDYEQYF. The CDR3 nucleotides are TGTGCCATCAGTGTCGACCTAGACTACGAGCAGTACTTC.

This chain connects TRBV5-1 to TRBJ2-2, with TRBD1 identical over 10 bases. CDR1 is SGHRS, CDR2 YFSETQ, per germline. The length of the CDR3 is 15 residues. With V trimmed by 4 bases and J by 4 bases, 4 bases remained unmatched. CDR3 coding DNA: TGCGCCAGCAGCGCGACAGGGGGCAGCACCGGGGAGCTGTTTTTT. Protein: CASSATGGSTGELFF.

The V and J genes are TRBV10-3 and TRBJ2-3; 13 bases line up with TRBD2. The CDR3 contains 13 residues. The V and J ends lost 10 bases and 10 bases, in that order; junction bases with no gene match: 8. The germline CDR1 and CDR2 sequences are ENHRY and SYGVKD. The CDR3 coding sequence is TGTGCCACCGGACTAGCGGGAGACTTGTCGCAGTATTTT. It is translated as CATGLAGDLSQYF.

The chain links TRBV7-2 to TRBJ2-7; 10 bases are a match to TRBD2. Germline V gene lookup returns CDR1 SGHTA and CDR2 FQGNSA. With 3 bases clipped from V and 4 bases from J, the junction kept 3 bases outside the gene matches. This CDR3 comprises 14 residues. Here the CDR3 reads CASSFDSGRYEQYF. The CDR3 DNA sequence: TGTGCCAGCAGCTTCGATAGCGGGAGGTACGAGCAGTACTTC.

In this sample, this clone turned up a few times. The CDR3 bases are TGTGCCTGGAGTGTATACGAGAATCAGCCCCAGCATTTT. Translation: CAWSVYENQPQHF. The chain employs TRBV30 and TRBJ1-5; D unresolved. The V gene's germline CDR1 is GTSNPN and CDR2 SVGIG (reference sequence). The CDR3 runs 13 residues. With 0 bases removed from V and 4 bases from J, the gap between germline ends came to 7 bases.

The chain employs TRBV2 and TRBJ2-2; weak D call: TRBD2 (7 bases). Trimming shortened V by 6 bases and J by 4 bases, and 15 bases separated the two germline ends. This CDR3 contains 15 residues. Germline CDR1 is SNHLY and CDR2 is FYNNEI. Here the CDR3 reads CASRFAGAGTGELFF. The CDR3 DNA follows: TGTGCCAGCAGATTTGCGGGGGCGGGCACCGGGGAGCTGTTTTTT.

The V and J genes are TRBV14 and TRBJ1-2; D is unresolved. Germline V gene data show CDR1 as SGHDN and CDR2 as FVKESK. The CDR3 length is 19 residues. The V and J ends lost 0 bases and 2 bases respectively, with 22 bases between them. The CDR3 loop is CASSQERTGVKRRNYGYTF. For the CDR3, the DNA is TGTGCCAGCAGCCAAGAAAGAACGGGAGTTAAACGAAGAAACTATGGCTACACCTTC.

Concerning this clone itself: Other nucleotide sequences from this sample produce the same CDR3. This chain uses TRBV9 with TRBJ1-2; 8 bases align to TRBD1. J lost 7 bases, V lost 0 bases, and 2 bases had no gene match. Germline V gene data show CDR1 as SGDLS and CDR2 as YYNGEE. The CDR3 is 13 amino acids. CDR3 amino acids: CASSVGQGSGYTF. The CDR3 coding sequence is TGTGCCAGCAGCGTAGGACAGGGGTCTGGCTACACCTTC.

The chain is built from TRBV7-9 and TRBJ2-1; TRBD2 agrees at 9 bases. The CDR3 has 15 amino acids. Germline V gene sequence: CDR1 SEHNR, CDR2 FQNEAQ (reference sequence). Germline trimming cut 4 bases from V and 3 bases from J; bases unmatched to any gene: 4. CDR3 in amino acids: CASSSRLADYNEQFF. CDR3 DNA sequence: TGTGCCAGCAGCTCGCGACTAGCGGACTACAATGAGCAGTTCTTC. Based on the CDR3 plus reference TRBV7-9 and TRBJ2-1, the full variable domain is DTGVSQNPRHKITKRGQNVTFRCDPISEHNRLYWYRQTLGQGPEFLTYFQNEAQLEKSRLLSDRFSAERPKGSFSTLEIQRTEQGDSAMYLCASSSRLADYNEQFFGPGTRLTVL.

The chain joins TRBV4-2 to TRBJ1-3; D ambiguous. The CDR3 loop spans 17 amino acids. Trimming stripped 4 bases from V and 0 bases from J, with 16 bases between. Germline assignment: CDR1 LGHNA and CDR2 YNFKEQ. Here the CDR3 reads CASSLVETSGSGNTIYF. Here the CDR3 DNA reads TGTGCCAGCAGCCTCGTAGAGACATCAGGCTCTGGAAACACCATATATTTT.